This T cell receptor (beta chain) came from a study of T cell responses to AZD1222 COVID-19 vaccine. The V end lost 1 base, the J end lost 4 bases, and 8 bases lay between the germline ends. There are 14 residues in the CDR3. In germline, CDR1 is KGHSH, CDR2 LQKENI. TCRdb keeps only in-frame clones here, not all; method: immunoSEQ multiplex PCR. The sample yields fewer than 200,000 clones, around 92% seen once. The chain links TRBV18 to TRBJ1-5, with D unclear. Sequencing was performed on peripheral blood, taken on day 0 of MenACWY control vaccination. The source of this sequence is an adult in good health. The CDR3 DNA sequence: TGTGCCAGCTCACCACGGTCCGGTAATCAGCCCCAGCATTTT. Its translation: CASSPRSGNQPQHF.